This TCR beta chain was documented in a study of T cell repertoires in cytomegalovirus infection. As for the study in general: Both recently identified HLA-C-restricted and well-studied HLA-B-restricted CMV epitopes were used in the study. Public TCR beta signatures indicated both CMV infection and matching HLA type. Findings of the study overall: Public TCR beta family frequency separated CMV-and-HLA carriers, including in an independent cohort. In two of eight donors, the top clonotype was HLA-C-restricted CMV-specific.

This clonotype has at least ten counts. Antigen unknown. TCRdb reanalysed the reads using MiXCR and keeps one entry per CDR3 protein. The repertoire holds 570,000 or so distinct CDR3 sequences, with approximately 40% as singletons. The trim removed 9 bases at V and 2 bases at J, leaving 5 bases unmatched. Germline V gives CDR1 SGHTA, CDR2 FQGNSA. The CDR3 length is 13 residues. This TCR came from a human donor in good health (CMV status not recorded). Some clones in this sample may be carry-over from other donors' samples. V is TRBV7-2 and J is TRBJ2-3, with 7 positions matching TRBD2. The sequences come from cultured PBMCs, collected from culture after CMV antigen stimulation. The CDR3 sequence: CASTRGVTDTQYF. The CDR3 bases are TGTGCCAGTACACGGGGGGTCACAGATACGCAGTATTTT.